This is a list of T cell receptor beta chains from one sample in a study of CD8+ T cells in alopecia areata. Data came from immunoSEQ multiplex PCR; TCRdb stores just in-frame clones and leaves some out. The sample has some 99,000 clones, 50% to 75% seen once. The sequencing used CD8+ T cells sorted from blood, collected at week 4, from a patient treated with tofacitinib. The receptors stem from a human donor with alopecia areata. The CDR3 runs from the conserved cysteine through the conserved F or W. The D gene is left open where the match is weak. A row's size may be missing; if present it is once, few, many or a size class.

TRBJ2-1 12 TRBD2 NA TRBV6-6 CASRTSNYEQFF TGTGCCAGCAGGACTAGCAACTATGAGCAGTTCTTC
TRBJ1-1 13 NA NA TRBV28 CASSWALGTEAFF TGTGCCAGCAGCTGGGCGTTGGGGACTGAAGCTTTCTTT
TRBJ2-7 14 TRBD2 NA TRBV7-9 CASSRLAGGHEQYF TGTGCCAGCAGCCGACTAGCGGGGGGGCACGAGCAGTACTTC
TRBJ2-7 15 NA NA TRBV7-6 CASSLESSATYEQYF TGTGCCAGCAGCTTAGAGTCTAGCGCAACCTACGAGCAGTACTTC
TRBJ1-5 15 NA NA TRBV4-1 CASSQDSSSNQPQHF TGCGCCAGCAGCCAAGATTCGTCTAGCAATCAGCCCCAGCATTTT
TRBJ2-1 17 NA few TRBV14 CASSRSVLGSPYNEQFF TGTGCCAGCAGTAGGAGTGTGTTAGGGAGTCCCTACAATGAGCAGTTCTTC
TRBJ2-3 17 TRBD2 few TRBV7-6 CASSLAALAGSTDTQYF TGTGCCAGCAGCTTAGCAGCTCTAGCGGGGAGCACAGATACGCAGTATTTT
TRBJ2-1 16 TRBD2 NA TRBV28 CAGADGAGGLYNEQFF TGTGCCGGGGCGGACGGAGCGGGAGGGTTATACAATGAGCAGTTCTTC
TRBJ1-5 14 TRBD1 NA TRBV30 CAWSVGQGYQPQHF TGTGCCTGGAGTGTAGGACAGGGGTATCAGCCCCAGCATTTT
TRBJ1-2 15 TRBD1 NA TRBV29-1 CSVDPGQGAHYGYTF TGCAGCGTTGACCCTGGACAGGGGGCCCATTATGGCTACACCTTC
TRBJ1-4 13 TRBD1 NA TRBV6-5 CASSGQAGEKLFF TGTGCCAGCAGTGGACAGGCAGGAGAAAAACTGTTTTTT
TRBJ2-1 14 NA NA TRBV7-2 CASSLIGTYNEQFF TGTGCCAGCAGCTTGATCGGGACATACAATGAGCAGTTCTTC
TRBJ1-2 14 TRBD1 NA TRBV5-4 CASSTETGGYGYTF TGTGCCAGCAGCACCGAGACAGGGGGATATGGCTACACCTTC
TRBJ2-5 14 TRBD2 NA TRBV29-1 CSVPLLATEETQYF TGCAGCGTTCCCCTACTAGCGACGGAAGAGACCCAGTACTTC
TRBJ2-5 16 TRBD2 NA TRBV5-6 CASSYAGLVSGETQYF TGTGCCAGCAGCTATGCCGGACTAGTCTCTGGGGAGACCCAGTACTTC
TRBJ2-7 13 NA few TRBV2 CASSVVAAYEQYF TGTGCCAGCAGTGTAGTTGCTGCCTACGAGCAGTACTTC
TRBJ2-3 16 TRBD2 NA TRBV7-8 CASSSGTSGGEDTQYF TGTGCCAGCAGCTCCGGGACTAGCGGGGGGGAAGATACGCAGTATTTT
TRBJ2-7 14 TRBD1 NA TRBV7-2 CASSFRDSPYEQYF TGTGCCAGCAGCTTCCGGGACAGTCCCTACGAGCAGTACTTC
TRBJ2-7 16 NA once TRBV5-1 CASSLATWAGGYEQYF TGCGCCAGCAGCTTGGCTACTTGGGCAGGTGGCTACGAGCAGTACTTC
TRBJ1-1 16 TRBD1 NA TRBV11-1 CASSFTGTGGNTEAFF TGTGCCAGCAGCTTTACCGGGACAGGCGGGAACACTGAAGCTTTCTTT
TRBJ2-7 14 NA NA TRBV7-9 CASSLVPGTYEQYF TGTGCCAGCAGCTTAGTACCCGGAACCTACGAGCAGTACTTC
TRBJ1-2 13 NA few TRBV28 CASRLRDFRGYTF TGTGCCAGCAGACTCAGAGATTTCAGGGGCTACACCTTC
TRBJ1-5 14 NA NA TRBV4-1 CASSPGQLNQPQHF TGCGCCAGCAGCCCCGGACAGCTTAATCAGCCCCAGCATTTT
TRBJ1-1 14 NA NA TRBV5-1 CASSIRGGNTEAFF TGCGCCAGCAGCATTCGGGGCGGGAACACTGAAGCTTTCTTT
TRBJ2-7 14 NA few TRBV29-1 CSAGGLLRASEQYF TGCAGCGCCGGGGGACTCCTAAGGGCTAGCGAGCAGTACTTC
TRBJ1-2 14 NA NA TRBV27 CASSFMLQNYGYTF TGTGCCAGCAGTTTTATGTTACAGAACTATGGCTACACCTTC
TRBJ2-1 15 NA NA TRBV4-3 CASSQEGGQTYEQFF TGCGCCAGCAGCCAAGAGGGGGGGCAAACCTATGAGCAGTTCTTC
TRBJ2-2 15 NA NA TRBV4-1 CASSQDPRATGELFF TGCGCCAGCAGCCAAGATCCCAGGGCTACCGGGGAGCTGTTTTTT
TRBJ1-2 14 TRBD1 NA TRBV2 CASRGTGEGYGYTF TGTGCCAGCAGGGGGACAGGGGAGGGCTATGGCTACACCTTC
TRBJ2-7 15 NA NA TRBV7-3 CASSLKLFHSGEQYF TGTGCCAGCAGCTTAAAACTATTTCACTCGGGGGAGCAGTACTTC
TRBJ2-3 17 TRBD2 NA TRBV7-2 CASSTVSGGLGTDTQYF TGTGCCAGCTCAACTGTAAGCGGGGGCCTTGGCACAGATACGCAGTATTTT
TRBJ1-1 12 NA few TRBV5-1 CASSFTNTEAFF TGCGCCAGCAGCTTCACGAACACTGAAGCTTTCTTT
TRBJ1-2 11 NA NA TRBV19 CAIRGDYGYTF TGTGCCATCAGGGGAGACTATGGCTACACCTTC
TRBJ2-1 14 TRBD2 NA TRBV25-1 CASSEYRGGNEQFF TGTGCCAGCAGCGAATATCGGGGGGGGAATGAGCAGTTCTTC
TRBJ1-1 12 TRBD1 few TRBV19 CASTGTGLQAFF TGTGCCAGCACCGGGACAGGGTTACAAGCTTTCTTT
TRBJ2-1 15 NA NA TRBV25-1 CASSDPGDSYNEQFF TGTGCCAGCAGTGACCCCGGAGACTCCTACAATGAGCAGTTCTTC
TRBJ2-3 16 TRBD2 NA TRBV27 CASSLFGGGATDTQYF TGTGCCAGCAGTTTATTTGGCGGGGGGGCCACAGATACGCAGTATTTT
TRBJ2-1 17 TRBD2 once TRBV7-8 CASSAPPGRRTGGEQFF TGTGCCAGCAGCGCACCCCCGGGCCGGCGGACGGGGGGTGAGCAGTTCTTC
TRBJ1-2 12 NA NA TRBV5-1 CASSLESYGYTF TGCGCCAGCAGCTTGGAAAGCTATGGCTACACCTTC
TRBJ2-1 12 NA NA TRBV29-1 CSVEDYRNEQFF TGCAGCGTTGAAGATTATCGCAATGAGCAGTTCTTC
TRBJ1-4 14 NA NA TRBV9 CASSEGSSNEKLFF TGTGCCAGCAGCGAGGGGAGTAGTAATGAAAAACTGTTTTTT
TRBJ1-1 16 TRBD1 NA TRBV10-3 CAISGVGQVRHTEAFF TGTGCCATCAGTGGAGTGGGACAGGTGAGGCACACTGAAGCTTTCTTT
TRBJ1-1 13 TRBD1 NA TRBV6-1 CASSETGRSEAFF TGTGCCAGCAGTGAGACAGGGCGGTCCGAAGCTTTCTTT
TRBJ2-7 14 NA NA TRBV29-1 CSVDRDNSPYEQYF TGCAGCGTTGACCGGGACAACTCTCCCTACGAGCAGTACTTC
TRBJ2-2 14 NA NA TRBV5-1 CASSLALGPGELFF TGCGCCAGCAGCTTGGCCCTGGGTCCCGGGGAGCTGTTTTTT
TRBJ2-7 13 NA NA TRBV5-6 CASSLASSYEQYF TGTGCCAGCAGCTTGGCTAGCTCCTACGAGCAGTACTTC
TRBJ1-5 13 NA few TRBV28 CASSFGVAQPQHF TGTGCCAGCAGTTTCGGGGTAGCTCAGCCCCAGCATTTT
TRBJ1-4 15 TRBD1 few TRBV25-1 CASSAPDRADEKLFF TGTGCCAGCAGTGCCCCTGACAGGGCGGATGAAAAACTGTTTTTT
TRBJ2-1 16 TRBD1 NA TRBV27 CASTPGQLSSYNEQFF TGTGCCAGCACCCCGGGACAGCTATCTAGCTACAATGAGCAGTTCTTC
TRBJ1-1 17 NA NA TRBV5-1 CASSPQRTGRGVAEAFF TGCGCCAGCAGCCCCCAACGGACCGGGCGGGGAGTCGCTGAAGCTTTCTTT
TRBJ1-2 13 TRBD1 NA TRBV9 CASSAGTGNGYTF TGTGCCAGCAGCGCCGGGACAGGGAATGGCTACACCTTC
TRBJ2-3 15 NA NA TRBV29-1 CSVVLGLTSTDTQYF TGCAGCGTTGTGTTGGGTCTCACTAGCACAGATACGCAGTATTTT